This T cell receptor (beta chain) emerged from a study of T cell repertoires in cytomegalovirus infection. The overall study: Use of recently identified HLA-C-restricted and well-studied HLA-B-restricted CMV epitopes was part of the study. It was the public TCR beta signatures that indicated both CMV infection and matching HLA type.

Study conclusions and caveats: Carriers of CMV and the relevant HLA type were discriminated by public TCR beta frequency. HLA-C-restricted TCR beta clonotypes specific for CMV led the ex vivo response.

This clonotype has at least ten counts. Antigen unknown. Germline V CDR1 and CDR2: SGHKS, YYEKEE (reference sequence). The length of the CDR3 is 14 residues. The junction had 7 bases not matched to a gene; V was cut back by 2 bases and J by 6 bases. TCRdb reprocessed the reads with MiXCR, giving one entry per CDR3 protein. The sample lists approximately 910,000 distinct CDR3 sequences, about a third occurring once. The gene calls are TRBV5-5 and TRBJ2-7; 8 positions match TRBD1. This sequence was found in a human donor in good health (CMV status not recorded). Some clones in this sample may be carry-over from other donors' samples. Sample: cultured CD8+ T cells from PBMCs, taken from culture after CMV antigen stimulation. DNA for the CDR3: TGTGCCAGCAGCTTTACGACAGGGGAAGCCGAGCAGTACGTC. It is translated as CASSFTTGEAEQYV.